What follows are 17 T cell receptor beta chains derived from one specimen sequenced in a study of blood T cell repertoires in COVID-19. Clones were sequenced by immunoSEQ multiplex PCR, and TCRdb holds only the in-frame ones, with some missing. The sample includes roughly 150,000 clones, roughly nine tenths seen only once; the top ten take more than 2%. The sample comprised peripheral blood. The receptors were gathered from a woman in her 70s with acute or convalescent COVID-19.

A note on this clone: Other DNA variants within this sample encode the same CDR3. The V gene is TRBV19, the J gene TRBJ2-1; 8 nucleotides align to TRBD2. The trim removed 3 bases at V and 0 bases at J, leaving 4 bases unmatched. CDR3 length equals 16 residues. Germline CDR1 reads LNHDA; CDR2 reads SQIVND (reference sequence). This chain's CDR3 is CASSIGSGVSYNEQFF. The DNA for the CDR3 is TGTGCCAGTAGTATCGGTAGCGGGGTCTCCTACAATGAGCAGTTCTTC.

The table lists this clone with a few counts. The chain carries TRBV30 and TRBJ1-2; 10 bases match TRBD1. Losses at the gene ends were 3 bases for V and 4 bases for J; bases not matched to a gene: 2. The CDR3 totals 13 residues. CDR1 and CDR2 (germline): GTSNPN, SVGIG (reference sequence). CDR3 nucleotide sequence: TGTGCCTGGAGATGGACAGGGGGCTATGGCTACACCTTC. Translation gives CAWRWTGGYGYTF.

The V call is TRBV10-1, the J call TRBJ1-1; 7 nucleotides line up with TRBD1. CDR1 is WNHNN, CDR2 SYGVQD, per germline (reference sequence). There are 15 residues in the CDR3. The junction had 7 bases not matched to a gene; V was cut back by 5 bases and J by 1 base. The chain's CDR3 is CASSLGGTRNTEAFF. The CDR3 DNA follows: TGCGCCAGCAGTCTAGGGGGCACGAGGAACACTGAAGCTTTCTTT.

V and J are TRBV28 and TRBJ1-3; D remains unclear. V lost 8 bases and J lost 0, with 11 bases in between. Germline CDR1 is MDHEN and CDR2 is SYDVKM. There are 14 residues in the CDR3. The CDR3 region is CASVVSLSGNTIYF. The CDR3 DNA is TGTGCCAGCGTGGTATCACTCTCTGGAAACACCATATATTTT.

This clone was seen once. This chain uses TRBV7-2 with TRBJ1-5; D perhaps matches TRBD1 (5 bases). This CDR3 has 15 amino acids. The V end lost 1 base, the J end lost 0 bases, and 7 bases lay between the germline ends. The germline V gene encodes CDR1 SGHTA and CDR2 FQGNSA. The DNA of the CDR3 is TGTGCCAGCAGCTTAGACAGGTATAGCAATCAGCCCCAGCATTTT. Translation gives CASSLDRYSNQPQHF.

The J gene is TRBJ2-7, the V gene TRBV4-3; TRBD1 matches 8 bases. This CDR3 has 16 residues. V was clipped by 1 base and J by 4 bases; unmatched bases: 9. Germline lookup yields CDR1 LGHNA and CDR2 YSLEER. The CDR3 sequence: CASSQAYGQGVYEQYF. The CDR3 DNA reads TGCGCCAGCAGCCAAGCCTATGGACAGGGAGTATACGAGCAGTACTTC.

The CDR3 coding sequence is TGTGCCAGCAGCATGGGACGTTGGCGGGGTGGGAGAACTGAAGCTTTCTTT. As protein: CASSMGRWRGGRTEAFF. The rearrangement links TRBV5-4 to TRBJ1-1, with a possible D match to TRBD1 (5 bases). V lost 4 bases, J lost 5 bases, and 24 bases lay in between. The CDR3 covers 17 residues. Germline values: CDR1 SGHNT, CDR2 YYREEE (reference sequence).

This clone occurred once. The V and J genes are TRBV5-4 and TRBJ1-1; possibly TRBD1 for D (6 bases). The CDR3 covers 15 residues. Germline CDR1 and CDR2: SGHNT and YYREEE (reference sequence). The germline V and J ends were trimmed by 0 bases and 4 bases, with 13 bases remaining between them. The CDR3 sequence: CASSLEQGSVTEAFF. The CDR3 DNA follows: TGTGCCAGCAGCTTGGAACAGGGTTCGGTCACTGAAGCTTTCTTT. Combining the CDR3 with reference TRBV5-4 and TRBJ1-1 gives the whole variable domain ETGVTQSPTHLIKTRGQQVTLRCSSQSGHNTVSWYQQALGQGPQFIFQYYREEENGRGNFPPRFSGLQFPNYSSELNVNALELDDSALYLCASSLEQGSVTEAFFGQGTRLTVV.

This chain links TRBV30 with TRBJ1-1; D is perhaps TRBD1 (6 bases). The CDR3 is 15 residues long. Germline lookup yields CDR1 GTSNPN and CDR2 SVGIG (reference sequence). V lost 3 bases to trimming and J lost 0 bases, with 14 bases between them. The CDR3 DNA reads TGTGCCTGGAGCCTAACAGGGATAATGAACACTGAAGCTTTCTTT. Amino acids: CAWSLTGIMNTEAFF. The full variable domain, its missing parts supplied by reference TRBV30 and TRBJ1-1, is SQTIHQWPATLVQPVGSPLSLECTVEGTSNPNLYWYRQAAGRGLQLLFYSVGIGQISSEVPQNLSASRPQDRQFILSSKKLLLSDSGFYLCAWSLTGIMNTEAFFGQGTRLTVV.

The V call is TRBV6-5, the J call TRBJ1-6; 9 nucleotides align to TRBD1. Looked up from germline, CDR1 is MNHEY and CDR2 is SVGAGI. The V gene end was trimmed by 6 bases and the J gene end by 13 bases; junction bases not matched to a gene: 10. This CDR3 spans 14 amino acids. The CDR3 region is CASSRRTGVTPLHF. The CDR3 region has the DNA TGTGCCAGCAGCCGTCGGACAGGGGTGACGCCCCTCCACTTT.

This clone appeared once. This rearrangement joins TRBV7-9 to TRBJ2-5, with a possible D match to TRBD2 (6 bases). Trimming took off 2 bases at V and 7 bases at J, with 11 bases between the two ends. CDR3 length: 13 amino acids. Germline CDR1 is SEHNR and CDR2 is FQNEAQ (reference sequence). This CDR3 reads CASSLLMEGTQYF. In nucleotides, the CDR3 is TGTGCCAGCAGCTTATTGATGGAGGGGACCCAGTACTTC.

The chain combines TRBV7-9 with TRBJ1-2, with D perhaps TRBD1 (6 bases). The V gene lost 1 base and the J gene lost 6 bases, with 9 bases spanning the gap. The CDR3 covers 13 residues. CDR1 and CDR2 from the germline V gene are SEHNR and FQNEAQ (reference sequence). CDR3 region: CASSLDRVNGYTF. CDR3 sequence (DNA): TGTGCCAGCAGCTTAGACAGGGTAAATGGCTACACCTTC.

J is TRBJ1-3 and V is TRBV4-2; the D gene is possibly TRBD1 (6 bases). Between the trimmed V and J ends, which lost 4 bases and 3 bases, there was a span of 13 bases. Germline assignment: CDR1 LGHNA and CDR2 YNFKEQ. This CDR3 is built from 15 residues. CDR3 amino acids: CASSPNRDLGNTIYF. The CDR3 region has the DNA TGTGCCAGCAGCCCAAACAGGGACCTTGGAAACACCATATATTTT.

This chain uses TRBV19 with TRBJ1-1; D remains ambiguous. The CDR3 sequence is 13 residues long. Per the germline V gene, CDR1 is LNHDA and CDR2 is SQIVND (reference sequence). Trimming stripped 5 bases from V and 10 bases from J, with 17 bases between. The CDR3 loop reads CASSPYPESGAFF. The CDR3 region has the DNA TGTGCCAGTAGTCCATACCCTGAGTCTGGAGCTTTCTTT.

V is TRBV23-1 and J is TRBJ1-4; no firm D call. Being an ORF, TRBV23-1 has a function that is uncertain. Deletions cut 2 bases from V and 4 bases from J, with 8 bases between. This CDR3 has 14 residues. CDR3 sequence reads: CASSQRDFNEKLFF. The DNA for the CDR3 is TGCGCCAGCAGTCAACGGGATTTTAATGAAAAACTGTTTTTT.

This chain connects TRBV27 to TRBJ2-1; TRBD2 matches at 9 bases. The V gene's germline CDR1 is MNHEY and CDR2 SMNVEV (reference sequence). The CDR3 length is 16 residues. The V and J ends lost 5 bases and 0 bases, in that order; junction bases with no gene match: 5. CDR3: CASSPSGDSSYNEQFF. DNA for the CDR3: TGTGCCAGCAGTCCTAGCGGGGATAGCTCCTACAATGAGCAGTTCTTC.

V and J are TRBV28 and TRBJ1-1, with D perhaps TRBD1 (5 bases). Germline values: CDR1 MDHEN, CDR2 SYDVKM. The V gene lost 1 base and the J gene lost 11 bases, with 17 bases spanning the gap. This CDR3 comprises 14 residues. DNA of the CDR3: TGTGCCAGCAGTTTATTGGGGGACTCCGATAGGGCTTTCTTT. Protein product: CASSLLGDSDRAFF.